This TCR beta chain emerged from a study of blood T cell repertoires in COVID-19. TCRdb keeps only in-frame clones here, not all; method: immunoSEQ multiplex PCR. The sample includes more than 50,000 clones, 90% seen only once; the top ten take over 3%. The germline V gene has CDR1 MDHEN and CDR2 SYDVKM. CDR3 length: 14 residues. Trimming took 5 bases from V and 3 from J; bases not matched to a gene: 6. This chain joins TRBV28 and TRBJ2-7; TRBD2 matches 8 bases. The sequence derives from a human donor in a cohort sampled during active COVID-19. Sequenced input: peripheral blood. The CDR3 reads CASSRGLDIYEQYF. The CDR3 region has the DNA TGTGCCAGCAGTAGGGGACTAGACATCTACGAGCAGTACTTC.